These T cell receptor beta chains were read from a single sample in a study of control samples from healthy donors and cancer patients. Sequencing was performed with immunoSEQ multiplex PCR; in TCRdb, only in-frame clones are kept and a portion is missing. The profile shows roughly 120,000 clones, about 87% of them singletons. The sample consisted of blood. The receptors originated from a man aged 25-45 years in good health. The CDR3 runs from the conserved cysteine through the conserved F or W. A D gene is named only where the DNA matches it firmly. Part of the rows lack a size; the others show once, few, many or a class for expanded clones.

d_gene	v_gene	abundance	j_gene	len	CDR3nt	CDR3aa
TRBD1	TRBV7-2	.	TRBJ1-2	13	TGTGCCAGCAGGGCGGGACAGCACTATGGCTACACCTTC	CASRAGQHYGYTF
TRBD1	TRBV30	.	TRBJ1-5	14	TGTGCCTGGGGAAGACAGGGCCTCAATCAGCCCCAGCATTTT	CAWGRQGLNQPQHF
TRBD2	TRBV18	.	TRBJ2-5	15	TGTGCCAGCGCCTTCGGGCGGGGGGCAGGAGAGACCCAGTACTTC	CASAFGRGAGETQYF
.	TRBV6-5	once	TRBJ1-1	13	TGTGCCAGCAGTTACCGCAGTTCCACTGAAGCTTTCTTT	CASSYRSSTEAFF
.	TRBV27	.	TRBJ2-7	14	TGTGCCAGCAGTTCCTTGCCCAACTCCTACGAGCAGTACTTC	CASSSLPNSYEQYF
.	TRBV5-1	.	TRBJ2-2	16	TGCGCCAGCAGCCCGGGTCATACGGGAGAAACCGGGGAGCTGTTTTTT	CASSPGHTGETGELFF
.	TRBV30	.	TRBJ1-4	14	TGTGCCTGGAGCCTGGCCCCAATCGATGAAAAACTGTTTTTT	CAWSLAPIDEKLFF
.	TRBV29-1	once	TRBJ2-7	13	TGCAGCGTTTGTAGGGCTACAAAGGGCGAGCAGTACTTC	CSVCRATKGEQYF
.	TRBV6-2/TRBV6-3	.	TRBJ1-6	18	TGTGCCAGCAGCCCTACCAGGGACGCCCTGATAGTAGATTCACCCCTCCACTTT	CASSPTRDALIVDSPLHF
TRBD2	TRBV19	once	TRBJ2-3	16	TGTGCCAGTAGTACAGGACTAGCGGGGCGCACAGATACGCAGTATTTT	CASSTGLAGRTDTQYF
TRBD1	TRBV29-1	.	TRBJ1-2	13	TGCAGCGCCGGGACAGGGAATACCTATGGCTACACCTTC	CSAGTGNTYGYTF
TRBD1	TRBV2	.	TRBJ1-5	13	TGTGCCAGCCAGGACAGGGGTAATCAGCCCCAGCATTTT	CASQDRGNQPQHF
.	TRBV15	.	TRBJ1-5	14	TGTGCCACCAGCAGCACGGGGGCGATTCAGCCCCAGCATTTT	CATSSTGAIQPQHF
.	TRBV3-1/TRBV3-2	.	TRBJ1-2	13	TGTGCCAGCAGCCTTCAGGGTAATCGTGGCTACACCTTC	CASSLQGNRGYTF
.	TRBV25-1	.	TRBJ1-5	15	TGTGCCAGCAGTGGAGGCGCTGGGAATCATCAGCCCCAGCATTTT	CASSGGAGNHQPQHF
.	TRBV12-3/TRBV12-4	.	TRBJ1-5	13	TGTGCCAGCAGTTTTACAGTTAATCAGCCCCAGCATTTT	CASSFTVNQPQHF
.	TRBV28	few	TRBJ1-6	15	TGTGCCAGCAGTCCCCATGAGGGGTATAATTCACCCCTCCACTTT	CASSPHEGYNSPLHF
TRBD1	TRBV19	.	TRBJ1-5	14	TGTGCCAGTAGCGGGACAGGGGGCTTTCAGCCCCAGCATTTT	CASSGTGGFQPQHF
.	TRBV27	.	TRBJ1-1	13	TGTGCCAGCAGTTTATCGGGGTACAATGAAGCTTTCTTT	CASSLSGYNEAFF
.	TRBV12-5	.	TRBJ2-7	12	TGTGCTAGTGGTGTGGGATTCTACGAGCAGTACTTC	CASGVGFYEQYF
TRBD1	TRBV29-1	.	TRBJ2-5	15	TGCAGCGCCCGGCGGGGGACAGGGTTCCAAGAGACCCAGTACTTC	CSARRGTGFQETQYF
.	TRBV11-2	.	TRBJ2-5	13	TGTGCCAGCAGCTCACGTACAGGGAAAGCCCAGTACTTC	CASSSRTGKAQYF
.	TRBV19	.	TRBJ1-4	16	TGTGCCAGTAAGGGGATCTTACGCTCTGGGAATGAAAAACTGTTTTTT	CASKGILRSGNEKLFF
.	TRBV28	.	TRBJ2-3	15	TGTGCCAGCAGTTTTGCGAGCGCTTTCACAGATACGCAGTATTTT	CASSFASAFTDTQYF
.	TRBV7-9	.	TRBJ2-2	16	TGTGCCAGCAGCGCGTTAGGGAGCGCCGACACCGGGGAGCTGTTTTTT	CASSALGSADTGELFF
.	TRBV12-3/TRBV12-4	.	TRBJ1-6	13	TGTGCCAGCAGTTTAGGGCGGAATTCACCCCTCCACTTT	CASSLGRNSPLHF
.	TRBV15	.	TRBJ1-1	16	TGTGCCACCAGCAGAGTAGGCCCGGACCTGAACACTGAAGCTTTCTTT	CATSRVGPDLNTEAFF
.	TRBV30	.	TRBJ1-1	13	TGTGCCTGGGCTCGTACCGAGGGGACTGAAGCTTTCTTT	CAWARTEGTEAFF
.	TRBV29-1	.	TRBJ2-7	12	TGCAGCGTCCTTCAGGGGATCAGGGAGCAGTACTTC	CSVLQGIREQYF
TRBD2	TRBV30	.	TRBJ2-2	13	TGTGCCTGGACCCGGACTAGCACGGGGGAGCTGTTTTTT	CAWTRTSTGELFF
.	TRBV19	.	TRBJ2-6	17	TGTGCCAGTAGTATAGAGCTAAGGGCTAAGGGGGCCAACGTCCTGACTTTC	CASSIELRAKGANVLTF
.	TRBV5-6	.	TRBJ1-2	16	TGTGCCAGCAGCCGCCCCCGGGCGGCTCCTAACTATGGCTACACCTTC	CASSRPRAAPNYGYTF
.	TRBV19	.	TRBJ1-1	12	TGTGCCAGTAGTACAACCGGTCGGGAAGCTTTCTTT	CASSTTGREAFF
.	TRBV2	.	TRBJ1-2	15	TGTGCCAGCAGTGAACGGGACACGTCTAACTATGGCTACACCTTC	CASSERDTSNYGYTF
.	TRBV19	.	TRBJ1-5	12	TGTGCCAGTACAGGGTGGGATCAGCCCCAGCATTTT	CASTGWDQPQHF
TRBD1	TRBV27	.	TRBJ2-5	14	TGTGCCAGCAGTTTAGGGACAGGCGGGGAGACCCAGTACTTC	CASSLGTGGETQYF
TRBD1	TRBV18	.	TRBJ1-1	13	TGTGCCAGCTCACGGACAGGGGGCACTGAAGCTTTCTTT	CASSRTGGTEAFF
TRBD1	TRBV18	.	TRBJ1-2	15	TGTGCCAGCTCACCACAGGACAGGGCTAACTATGGCTACACCTTC	CASSPQDRANYGYTF
.	TRBV27	.	TRBJ1-6	17	TGTGCCAGCAGTTTATGGGGGGGAAACACCGGGGGTTCACCCCTCCACTTT	CASSLWGGNTGGSPLHF
.	TRBV5-1	few	TRBJ1-1	16	TGCGCCAGCAGCTTGGAATCTCCAGGATTGAACACTGAAGCTTTCTTT	CASSLESPGLNTEAFF
.	TRBV6-1	.	TRBJ2-3	14	TGTGCCAGCAGTGATTGGTATATCACAGATACGCAGTATTTT	CASSDWYITDTQYF
TRBD1	TRBV30	few	TRBJ1-6	14	TGTGCCTGGAGTGGGACAGGGCGTAATTCACCCCTCCACTTT	CAWSGTGRNSPLHF
TRBD1	TRBV18	.	TRBJ1-1	13	TGTGCCAGCTCAACACAGGGGGTCCCTGAAGCTTTCTTT	CASSTQGVPEAFF
.	TRBV18	.	TRBJ2-1	16	TGTGCCAGCTCACCACGAGACGACCCCTTTTCCAATGAGCAGTTCTTC	CASSPRDDPFSNEQFF